This T cell receptor beta chain was recovered during a study of OX40 agonist ivuxolimab in advanced cancers. As for the study in general: Prior checkpoint blockade (anti-PD-1, anti-PD-L1 or anti-CTLA-4) was permitted; less than 45% had it.

Libraries were prepared by immunoSEQ multiplex PCR; TCRdb keeps only in-frame clonotypes and omits some of them. The sample comprises tens of thousands of clones, 91% of which are singletons, and 1% to 1.2% rests with the top ten. The study, taken as a whole, reports: Relative to CD4+ cells, CD8+ T cells on average had more expanded clones.

About this clone itself: The antigen is not known.

This CDR3 is built from 13 residues. Trimming left V 3 bases short and J 1 base short, with 6 bases between. Germline V gene lookup returns CDR1 KGHSH and CDR2 LQKENI. This chain uses TRBV18 with TRBJ1-1; D remains unclear. Sequenced here: CD4+ or CD8+ T cells sorted from blood, sampled in a trial of the OX40 agonist ivuxolimab. This receptor was obtained from an adult with an advanced solid tumor such as melanoma, head and neck, liver or kidney cancer. The CDR3 nucleotides read TGTGCCAGCTCACCGTCCGGGAACACTGAAGCTTTCTTT. It codes for CASSPSGNTEAFF.